Given below is one TCR beta chain in context. The antigen remains undetermined. The data originate from a study of response to subunit inactivated influenza vaccine. V lost 4 bases, J lost 1 base, and 7 bases lay in between. The CDR3 is 13 amino acids. Germline V lookup: CDR1 SGHAT, CDR2 FQDESV (reference sequence). Overall study findings and caveats: After each seasonal influenza vaccination, few new T cells are recruited, the authors suggested.

TCRdb itself ran the RT-PCR reads through MiXCR, one entry per CDR3 protein. The repertoire holds some 850,000 distinct CDR3 sequences, about 18% seen once, with roughly 10% in the top ten. The chain is built from TRBV11-1 and TRBJ2-5, with a weak D call TRBD2 (5 bases). This specimen consisted of PBMCs from blood, obtained 4 to 6 days after vaccination. The receptor was isolated from a man aged 50-59 years who received an inactivated influenza vaccine. Here the CDR3 DNA reads TGTGCCAGCAGCTCCGGGGTCCAAGAGACCCAGTACTTC. The encoded protein is CASSSGVQETQYF.